This T cell receptor (beta chain) was identified in a study of T cells in Graves' hyperthyroidism and ophthalmopathy. This clonotype occurred many times. Trimming stripped 1 base from V and 0 bases from J, with 4 bases between. The CDR3 consists of 14 residues. Germline V CDR1 and CDR2: LGHDT, YNNKEL (reference sequence). What was amplified from RNA transcripts were TCR beta CDR3 regions. First-round RT-PCR of the TCR CDR3 relied on the HTBI primer set. TCRdb redid the calling of the multiplex PCR reads with MiXCR, one entry per CDR3 protein. The profile shows a few hundred thousand distinct CDR3 sequences, 22% of them singletons.

This chain joins TRBV3-1 and TRBJ2-4; D gene unclear. The specimen was blood. This clonotype was obtained from a woman between 65 and 79 years old with Graves' ophthalmopathy. The CDR3 coding sequence is TGTGCCAGCAGCCAAGGCTTAGCCAAAAACATTCAGTACTTC. Its translation: CASSQGLAKNIQYF. Filled out from reference TRBV3-1 and TRBJ2-4, the complete variable domain reads DTAVSQTPKYLVTQMGNDKSIKCEQNLGHDTMYWYKQDSKKFLKIMFSYNNKELIINETVPNRFSPKSPDKAHLNLHINSLELGDSAVYFCASSQGLAKNIQYFGAGTRLSVL.